A single T cell receptor beta chain is shown here with its context. This record belongs to a study of metastatic and nonmetastatic thyroid tumors. The length of the CDR3 is 15 residues. The V and J ends lost 1 base and 2 bases, in that order; junction bases with no gene match: 3. Germline V gene sequence: CDR1 SGHRS, CDR2 YFSETQ. All patients reached thyroid surgery having received no treatment beforehand. Original analysis: Differences in CDR3 between clinicopathological groups were drawn on to build a classifier intended to discriminate distant-metastatic papillary thyroid cancer patients. Through MiXCR, TCRdb re-clonotyped the PCR reads. The V and J calls follow TCRdb's processing rather than the paper's. The top ten hold around 15% of the sample, which has 2,000 to 2,500 clones, roughly 9.7% seen once.

This TCR was sampled from a female donor with papillary thyroid cancer or a benign thyroid nodule (not recorded which). Some clones in this sample may be carry-over from other donors' samples. This sequence joins TRBV5-1 and TRBJ2-3; 8 bases are shared with TRBD2. The sequenced sample consisted of tumor tissue. The CDR3 reads CASSLTSGYTDTQYF. DNA for the CDR3: TGCGCCAGCAGCTTGACTAGCGGTTACACAGATACGCAGTATTTT. Drawing the rest from reference TRBV5-1 and TRBJ2-3, the complete variable domain is KAGVTQTPRYLIKTRGQQVTLSCSPISGHRSVSWYQQTPGQGLQFLFEYFSETQRNKGNFPGRFSGRQFSNSRSEMNVSTLELGDSALYLCASSLTSGYTDTQYFGPGTRLTVL.